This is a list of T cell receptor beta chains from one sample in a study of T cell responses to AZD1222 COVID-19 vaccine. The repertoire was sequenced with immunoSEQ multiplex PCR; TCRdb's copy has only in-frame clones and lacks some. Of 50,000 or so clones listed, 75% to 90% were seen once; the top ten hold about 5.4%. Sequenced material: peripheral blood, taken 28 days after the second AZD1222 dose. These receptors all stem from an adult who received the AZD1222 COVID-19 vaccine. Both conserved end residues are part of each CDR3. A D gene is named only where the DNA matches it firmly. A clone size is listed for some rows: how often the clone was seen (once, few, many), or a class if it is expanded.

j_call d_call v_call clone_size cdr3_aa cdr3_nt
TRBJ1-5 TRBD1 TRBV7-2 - CASSFGTGNGQPQHF TGTGCCAGCAGCTTTGGGACAGGGAATGGTCAGCCCCAGCATTTT
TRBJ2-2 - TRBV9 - CASSVTPRGELFF TGTGCCAGCAGCGTTACTCCCAGAGGGGAGCTGTTTTTT
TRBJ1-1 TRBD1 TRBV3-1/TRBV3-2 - CASSPRTGITEAFF TGTGCCAGCAGCCCCCGGACAGGGATCACTGAAGCTTTCTTT
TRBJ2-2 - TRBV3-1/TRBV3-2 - CASSQRFPDAGGGELFF TGTGCCAGCAGCCAAAGATTCCCCGACGCCGGGGGCGGGGAGCTGTTTTTT
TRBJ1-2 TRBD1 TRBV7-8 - CASSLAPTGEYGYTF TGTGCCAGCAGCTTAGCGCCTACAGGGGAATATGGCTACACCTTC
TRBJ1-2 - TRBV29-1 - CSVERGQSHTF TGCAGCGTTGAGCGGGGGCAGAGCCACACCTTC
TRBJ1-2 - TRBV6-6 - CASRENTNYGYTF TGTGCCAGCAGGGAGAATACTAACTATGGCTACACCTTC
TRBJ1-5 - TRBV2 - CASSDFLVGTQHF TGTGCCAGCAGTGATTTTCTGGTTGGGACCCAGCATTTT
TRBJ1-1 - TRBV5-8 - CASSLILQGGDTEAFF TGTGCCAGCAGCTTGATTCTCCAGGGAGGGGACACTGAAGCTTTCTTT
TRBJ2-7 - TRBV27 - CASSSAGKHFF TGTGCCAGCAGTTCGGCGGGAAAACATTTCTTC
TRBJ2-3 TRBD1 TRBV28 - CASSPRDRGYTDTQYF TGTGCCAGCAGTCCGAGGGACAGGGGATACACAGATACGCAGTATTTT
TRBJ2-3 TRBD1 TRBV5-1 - CASSDGTGRPDTQYF TGCGCCAGCAGCGACGGGACAGGCCGCCCAGATACGCAGTATTTT
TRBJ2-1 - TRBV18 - CASSPLPGDGEQFF TGTGCCAGCTCACCTCTACCAGGGGATGGTGAGCAGTTCTTC
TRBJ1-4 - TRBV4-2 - CASSQEPGGVFEKLFF TGTGCCAGCAGCCAAGAGCCGGGGGGTGTATTTGAAAAACTGTTTTTT
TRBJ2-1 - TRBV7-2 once CASSLGPNNEQFF TGTGCCAGCAGCTTAGGTCCCAACAATGAGCAGTTCTTC
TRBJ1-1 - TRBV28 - CASSRAGLKAFF TGTGCCAGCAGTCGAGCGGGACTCAAAGCTTTCTTT
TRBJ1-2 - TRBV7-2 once CASSLVAGSRGYTF TGTGCCAGCAGCTTAGTGGCCGGGTCTCGGGGCTACACCTTC
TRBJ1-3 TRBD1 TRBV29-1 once CSVDDRGSGNTIYF TGCAGCGTTGACGACAGGGGTTCTGGAAACACCATATATTTT
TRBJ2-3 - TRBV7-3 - CASSYRDITDTQYF TGTGCCAGCAGCTACCGGGACATCACAGATACGCAGTATTTT
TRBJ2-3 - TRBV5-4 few CASSLDGRDTDTQYF TGTGCCAGCAGCTTGGACGGGAGAGACACAGATACGCAGTATTTT
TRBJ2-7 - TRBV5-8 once CASSRFDSHPYEQYF TGTGCCAGCAGCCGGTTTGACAGTCACCCCTACGAGCAGTACTTC
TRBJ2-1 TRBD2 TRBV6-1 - CASSASMQAGAPRNEQFF TGTGCCAGCAGTGCCTCTATGCAAGCGGGGGCTCCTCGAAATGAGCAGTTCTTC
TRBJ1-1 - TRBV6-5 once CATTREGTGEAFF TGTGCCACCACTAGGGAGGGAACCGGTGAAGCTTTCTTT
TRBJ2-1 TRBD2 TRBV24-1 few CATSDPADGSGGSSYNEQFF TGTGCCACCAGTGACCCAGCCGATGGGAGCGGGGGAAGCTCCTACAATGAGCAGTTCTTC
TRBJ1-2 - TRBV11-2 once CASSLGPQGYGYTF TGTGCCAGCAGCTTAGGTCCGCAGGGCTATGGCTACACCTTC
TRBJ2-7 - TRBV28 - CASNKGLAYEQYF TGTGCCAGCAATAAGGGTCTTGCCTACGAGCAGTACTTC
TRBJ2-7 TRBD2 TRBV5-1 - CASSIGLVVYEQYF TGCGCCAGCAGCATCGGACTAGTAGTCTACGAGCAGTACTTC
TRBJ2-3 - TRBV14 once CASSPTGSLTDTQYF TGTGCCAGCAGCCCGACAGGAAGCCTCACAGATACGCAGTATTTT
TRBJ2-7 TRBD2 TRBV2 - CASSEGFGVAGLSGEQYF TGTGCCAGCAGTGAAGGTTTCGGAGTAGCGGGATTGTCAGGGGAGCAGTACTTC
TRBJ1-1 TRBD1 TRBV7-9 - CAIHFLGTGTEAFF TGTGCCATCCATTTCCTCGGGACAGGGACTGAAGCTTTCTTT
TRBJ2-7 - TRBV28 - CASSDSLTYEQYF TGTGCCAGCAGTGACAGCCTCACCTACGAGCAGTACTTC
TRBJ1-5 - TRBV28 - CASSPGQPQHF TGTGCCAGCAGCCCAGGCCAGCCCCAGCATTTT
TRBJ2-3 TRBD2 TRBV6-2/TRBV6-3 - CASTPAGGPADTQYF TGTGCCAGCACCCCAGCGGGAGGGCCTGCAGATACGCAGTATTTT
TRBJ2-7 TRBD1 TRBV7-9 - CASSSGTGSYEQYF TGTGCCAGCAGTTCTGGGACAGGCTCCTACGAGCAGTACTTC
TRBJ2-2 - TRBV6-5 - CASSYEKGVPGELFF TGTGCCAGCAGTTACGAGAAGGGGGTGCCCGGGGAGCTGTTTTTT
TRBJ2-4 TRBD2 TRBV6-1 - CASSDGRGAVAKNIQYF TGTGCCAGCAGTGATGGGCGGGGGGCGGTAGCCAAAAACATTCAGTACTTC
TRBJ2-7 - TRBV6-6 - CASSYSSDSYEQYF TGTGCCAGCAGTTACTCATCAGATTCCTACGAGCAGTACTTC
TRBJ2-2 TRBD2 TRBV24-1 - CATSDSILAGNTGELFF TGTGCCACCAGTGACTCTATACTAGCGGGCAACACCGGGGAGCTGTTTTTT
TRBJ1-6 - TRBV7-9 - CASSLEQGTLHF TGTGCCAGCAGCTTAGAGCAGGGCACCCTCCACTTT
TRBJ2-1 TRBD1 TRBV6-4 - CASSGDGDSPYNEQFF TGTGCCAGCAGTGGCGATGGGGACAGTCCCTACAATGAGCAGTTCTTC
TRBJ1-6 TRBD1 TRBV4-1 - CASSQEVTGGFNSPLHF TGCGCCAGCAGCCAAGAGGTGACAGGGGGCTTTAATTCACCCCTCCACTTT
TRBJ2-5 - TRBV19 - CATGFKRETQYF TGTGCCACAGGATTCAAGCGGGAGACCCAGTACTTC
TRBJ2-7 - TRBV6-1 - CASSETAYEQYF TGTGCCAGCAGTGAAACAGCCTACGAGCAGTACTTC
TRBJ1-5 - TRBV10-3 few CAISVGSNQPQHF TGTGCCATCAGTGTTGGCAGCAATCAGCCCCAGCATTTT
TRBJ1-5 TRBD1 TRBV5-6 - CASSETGTGEDQPQHF TGTGCCAGCAGCGAGACCGGGACAGGGGAGGATCAGCCCCAGCATTTT
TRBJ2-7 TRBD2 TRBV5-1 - CASSPYYRPSGNNEQYF TGCGCCAGCAGCCCGTACTACCGTCCTAGCGGGAACAACGAGCAGTACTTC
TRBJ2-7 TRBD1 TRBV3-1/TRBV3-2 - CASSQEGTWTGRPYEQYF TGTGCCAGCAGCCAAGAAGGGACTTGGACAGGGCGTCCCTACGAGCAGTACTTC
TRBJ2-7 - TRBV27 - CASSWTGQYF TGTGCCAGCAGTTGGACTGGGCAGTACTTC
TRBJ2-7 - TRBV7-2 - CASSLRDGRSYEQYF TGTGCCAGCAGCCTCCGGGACGGACGGAGCTACGAGCAGTACTTC